These 3 T cell receptor beta chains came from one sample sequenced in a study of blood T cell repertoires in COVID-19. Profiling relied on immunoSEQ multiplex PCR, and the TCRdb table lists in-frame clones only, not all of them. The data hold 95,000 to 150,000 clones, with 70% to 85% observed a single time. Specimen: peripheral blood. All receptors derive from a woman between 65 and 79 years old with acute or convalescent COVID-19.

Here the CDR3 reads CASGSGTGDGYTF. The CDR3 DNA follows: TGCGCCAGCGGATCCGGGACAGGTGACGGCTACACCTTC. V and J are TRBV5-1 and TRBJ1-2; TRBD1 aligns across 8 bases. The germline V gene encodes CDR1 SGHRS and CDR2 YFSETQ. V lost 7 bases, J lost 8 bases, and 10 bases stayed unmatched. This CDR3 is built from 13 residues.

The chain joins TRBV7-2 to TRBJ2-7; 10 bases line up with TRBD2. The germline V gene has CDR1 SGHTA and CDR2 FQGNSA. The V segment lost 5 bases and the J segment 7 bases; nucleotides outside the gene matches: 8. The CDR3 contains 14 residues. CDR3 coding DNA: TGTGCCAGCAGCACTCAGCGGGGGGGTGGTGAGCAGTACTTC. Protein sequence: CASSTQRGGGEQYF.

This clone was found a few times. DNA for the CDR3: TGTGCCAGCAGCTTAGCAACAGGGATGGCGCCTGAAGCTTTCTTT. Encoded protein: CASSLATGMAPEAFF. This rearrangement joins TRBV7-2 to TRBJ1-1; TRBD1 is a possible D gene (6 bases). Trimming stripped 0 bases from V and 6 bases from J, with 14 bases between. The CDR3 has 15 residues. In germline, CDR1 is SGHTA, CDR2 FQGNSA.